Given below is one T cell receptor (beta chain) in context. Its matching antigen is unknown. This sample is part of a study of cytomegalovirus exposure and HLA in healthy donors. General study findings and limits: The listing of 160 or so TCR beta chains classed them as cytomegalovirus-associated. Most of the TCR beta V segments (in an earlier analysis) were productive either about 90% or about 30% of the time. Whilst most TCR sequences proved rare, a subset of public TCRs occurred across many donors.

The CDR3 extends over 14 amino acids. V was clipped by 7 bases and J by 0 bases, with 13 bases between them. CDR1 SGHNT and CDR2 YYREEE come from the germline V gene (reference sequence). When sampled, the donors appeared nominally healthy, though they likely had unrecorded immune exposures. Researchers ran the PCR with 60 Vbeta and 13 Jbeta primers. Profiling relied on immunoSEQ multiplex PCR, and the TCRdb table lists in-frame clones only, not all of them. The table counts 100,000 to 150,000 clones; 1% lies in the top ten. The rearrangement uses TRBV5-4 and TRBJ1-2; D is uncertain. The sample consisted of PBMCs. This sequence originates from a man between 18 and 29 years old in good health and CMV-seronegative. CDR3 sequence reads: CASFTKLANYGYTF. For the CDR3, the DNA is TGTGCCAGCTTTACTAAACTAGCTAACTATGGCTACACCTTC.